Given below is one TCR beta chain in context. It lacks a known antigen. No much larger clone exists at a distance of one base, and base qualities are not known. The data are from a study of T cell responses to AZD1222 COVID-19 vaccine (dated by TCRdb to 2020 to 2023). Regarding the study in general: AZD1222 recipients given second doses at about 4 weeks or at about 12 weeks were pooled, since spike-specific TCR depth and breadth were not found to differ between the two schedules. Trial participants were enrolled by age into subgroups of 18-55, 56-69 and 70-plus years, and approximately 150, 30 and 60 TCR-sequenced participants, respectively, were included in these subgroups. A total of approximately 230 trial participants underwent TCR sequencing, of whom 200 to 220 received two doses of AZD1222 and roughly 25 received two doses of the MenACWY control vaccine.

What the time point label conveys for this sample: baseline before first vaccination. Vaccinee samples came from UK trials COV001 and COV002, including a single-blind randomized controlled phase 2/3 trial of AZD1222 (ChAdOx1 nCoV-19) in healthy adults. Trial participant PBMC samples were collected at day 0 and day 28 after the second dose for TCRbeta chain sequencing. Paper-wide results and their limitations: In the small 56-69-year group, the increase in depth fell short of significance, most likely because of low power. Only a handful of AZD1222 recipients were SARS-CoV-2 seropositive at baseline, limiting conclusions about previously exposed vaccinees. Reportedly, close to half of the unique spike-specific TCRs recognized epitopes lying outside the regions that are mutated in the B.1.351 and B.1.1.7 variants. A significant rise in spike-specific TCR breadth and depth was observed after two AZD1222 doses relative to day 0 and relative to MenACWY recipients. Because no samples from the day 14 peak response were available, repertoires could be characterized only after the peak T cell response. Participants were mostly white British and included more females than males, and it was suggested by the authors that clonal diversity may have been underestimated. Vaccine-associated CD4 TCRs spanned the whole spike protein, with dominant responses in regions 160-218 and 743-854.

The junction carries 14 bases between V and J, which are trimmed by 6 bases and 5 bases respectively. Its CDR3 holds 14 amino acids, cysteine through phenylalanine. Here the CDR3 DNA is all that survives: 42 bases in frame from base 1. CDR1 and CDR2 were assigned from the germline V gene as MNHEY and SVGAGI. The CDR3 regions of human TCRbeta chains were analyzed by immunosequencing. In the authors' own workflow: Repertoire TCRs were checked for matches against a reference library of SARS-CoV-2-specific TCRs that had been generated using the MIRA antigen-specificity platform. Breadth was defined as the fraction of unique TCRs that were SARS-CoV-2-associated. Depth was defined as the fraction of total T cells that were SARS-CoV-2-associated. Using the MIRA data, every spike-specific TCR was mapped to the spike region that the TCR reacted to and assigned to either a CD4 or a CD8 class. Log10-transformed breadth and depth values were compared by one-way ANOVA with Sidak's multiple comparisons tests. TCRdb re-hosts the immuneACCESS table, in-frame sequences only. Its copies lack some clones; in the studies checked, an unresolved V gene accounts for under half of them, and the cause for the rest is not known. V, J and clone size are taken as reported in that table, and D and trimming were inferred from the DNA itself. For this sample the table gives about 140,000 clones, of which 85% to 95% were detected only once. The top ten clonotypes cover 1.2% to 1.5% of the sample.

The clonotype was recovered from an adult in good health. In this chain, TRBV6-5 is recombined with TRBJ1-5; TRBD1 is possibly the D segment (5 matching bases). Sequenced here: peripheral blood, sampled on day 0 of AZD1222 vaccination. The encoded CDR3 is CASSYVRGDQPQHF. Here is the DNA: TGTGCCAGCAGCTACGTAAGGGGCGATCAGCCCCAGCATTTT.